One sample yielded the 20 T cell receptor beta chains listed below, sequenced in a study of shared clonotypes between healthy human individuals. Clones were sequenced by immunoSEQ multiplex PCR, and TCRdb holds only the in-frame ones, with some missing. The table has 600,000 to 800,000 clones, around 70% seen once. Material: memory CD4+ T cells sorted from blood. Specified subset: CD45RA-negative fraction. All receptors come from a woman aged 25 to 45 in good health.

The rearrangement joins TRBV10-1 to TRBJ2-2; D is possibly TRBD2 (6 bases). The germline CDR1 and CDR2 sequences are WNHNN and SYGVQD (reference sequence). The germline V and J ends were trimmed by 6 bases and 3 bases, with 11 bases remaining between them. This CDR3 has 14 amino acids. This chain's CDR3 is CASRSSADTGELFF. DNA of the CDR3: TGCGCCAGCAGGTCTAGCGCAGACACCGGGGAGCTGTTTTTT.

This chain uses TRBV19 with TRBJ1-5; TRBD1 agrees at 7 bases. The trim removed 4 bases at V and 7 bases at J, leaving 10 bases unmatched. The CDR3 contains 15 residues. Germline V lookup: CDR1 LNHDA, CDR2 SQIVND (reference sequence). DNA for the CDR3: TGTGCCAGTAGTACCCAACAGGGGCGGAAACAGCCCCAGCATTTT. Translation: CASSTQQGRKQPQHF.

The rearrangement joins TRBV18 to TRBJ1-5, with unresolved D. The CDR3 runs to 16 residues. Deletions cut 2 bases from V and 2 bases from J, with 13 bases between. CDR1 and CDR2 from the germline V gene are KGHSH and LQKENI. This CDR3 is CASSPLRVSGNQPQHF. CDR3 DNA sequence: TGTGCCAGCTCACCATTAAGAGTCTCGGGCAATCAGCCCCAGCATTTT.

This clone came up once. This chain connects TRBV28 to TRBJ1-5; TRBD1 matches 12 bases. Germline V gene data show CDR1 as MDHEN and CDR2 as SYDVKM. This CDR3 comprises 17 residues. V shed 2 bases, J shed 6 bases, and the junction held 8 bases outside the gene matches. This CDR3 reads CASSLKRGTGGLQPQHF. The CDR3 DNA reads TGTGCCAGCAGTTTAAAGAGAGGGACAGGGGGCCTTCAGCCCCAGCATTTT.

J is TRBJ1-5 and V is TRBV28, with D perhaps matching TRBD1 (6 bases). The CDR3 contains 15 residues. V shed 6 bases and J shed 2 bases, with 14 bases lying between them. Germline V gene lookup returns CDR1 MDHEN and CDR2 SYDVKM. Here the CDR3 DNA reads TGTGCCAGCAGACCCGACAGGTTTGGCAATCAGCCCCAGCATTTT. As protein: CASRPDRFGNQPQHF. The full variable domain, its missing parts supplied by reference TRBV28 and TRBJ1-5, is DVKVTQSSRYLVKRTGEKVFLECVQDMDHENMFWYRQDPGLGLRLIYFSYDVKMKEKGDIPEGYSVSREKKERFSLILESASTNQTSMYLCASRPDRFGNQPQHFGDGTRLSIL.

The chain recombines TRBV13 with TRBJ2-7; D may correspond to TRBD1 or TRBD2 (6 bases each). V was cut by 3 bases and J by 3 bases, with 12 bases left in between. This CDR3 is built from 14 residues. Per germline, CDR1 PRHDT and CDR2 FYEKMQ (reference sequence). CDR3 protein: CASSFDGGGYEQYF. In nucleotides, the CDR3 is TGTGCCAGCAGCTTTGACGGGGGCGGCTACGAGCAGTACTTC.

The genes are TRBV10-3 and TRBJ2-1, with 9 nucleotides matching TRBD2. Germline CDR1 and CDR2: ENHRY and SYGVKD. The CDR3 has 17 amino acids. V shed 5 bases and J 4 bases; nucleotides not matched to a gene: 12. The CDR3 is CAISSLRAGGSYNEQFF. DNA for the CDR3: TGTGCCATCAGTTCGCTTAGGGCGGGAGGGTCGTACAATGAGCAGTTCTTC.

The chain combines TRBV20-1 with TRBJ1-4, with 7 bases lining up with TRBD1. Germline CDR1 and CDR2: DFQATT and SNEGSKA (reference sequence). The trim removed 1 base at V and 16 bases at J, leaving 6 bases unmatched. The CDR3 is 11 amino acids. The CDR3 sequence is CSARGGDRRFF. In DNA form, the CDR3 reads TGCAGTGCTAGAGGGGGGGACAGAAGGTTTTTT.

The chain combines TRBV27 with TRBJ2-7; 7 bases fit TRBD1. Looked up from germline, CDR1 is MNHEY and CDR2 is SMNVEV (reference sequence). This CDR3 spans 14 amino acids. V shed 2 bases, J shed 2 bases, and the junction held 3 bases outside the gene matches. CDR3 residues: CASSLLQGAYEQYF. The CDR3 DNA is TGTGCCAGCAGTTTACTCCAGGGGGCCTACGAGCAGTACTTC.

The chain carries TRBV29-1 and TRBJ2-1, with D tentatively TRBD1 (5 bases). Germline-derived CDR1 and CDR2 are SQVTM and ANQGSEA. This CDR3 has 12 residues. Trimming removed 4 bases at V and 14 bases at J, with 18 bases between. The CDR3 DNA is TGCAGCGTTGCCAGTGGACAACGCGAGGAGTTCTTC. Encoded protein: CSVASGQREEFF.

The chain carries TRBV19 and TRBJ2-2, with TRBD2 identical over 9 bases. Trimming at V came to 6 bases and at J to 0 bases, leaving 2 bases not matched to a gene. The CDR3 loop spans 15 amino acids. Germline CDR1 LNHDA, CDR2 SQIVND (reference sequence). The CDR3 sequence is CASRRGGTNTGELFF. In DNA form, the CDR3 reads TGTGCCAGTAGGCGGGGGGGTACGAACACCGGGGAGCTGTTTTTT.

This clone occurred many times. J is TRBJ2-6 and V is TRBV5-1; weak D call: TRBD2 (5 bases). CDR3 length equals 17 residues. With 4 bases removed from V and 2 bases from J, the gap between germline ends came to 16 bases. The germline V gene has CDR1 SGHRS and CDR2 YFSETQ. The CDR3 DNA follows: TGCGCCAGCAGCACAGTGGCCTTCGGGACTGGGGCCAACGTCCTGACTTTC. This sequence encodes CASSTVAFGTGANVLTF.

The chain has TRBV2 and TRBJ1-1, with D unclear. V lost 9 bases, J lost 0 bases, and 11 bases lay in between. The CDR3 runs to 13 residues. Germline V lookup: CDR1 SNHLY, CDR2 FYNNEI. The CDR3 region is CASDRNMNTEAFF. The DNA of the CDR3 is TGTGCCAGTGATAGAAACATGAACACTGAAGCTTTCTTT.

The V and J genes are TRBV28 and TRBJ1-3, with no clear D. CDR1 MDHEN and CDR2 SYDVKM come from the germline V gene. CDR3 size: 14 residues. V was cut by 6 bases and J by 4 bases, with 13 bases left in between. The CDR3: CASSRLSLGNTIYF. CDR3 nucleotide sequence: TGTGCCAGCAGCCGACTCTCTTTGGGAAACACCATATATTTT.

In the case of this clone: A read error may be the cause here, since a much bigger clone is one base away. This chain uses TRBV2 with TRBJ2-3, with 11 bases lining up with TRBD2. There are 15 residues in the CDR3. From germline, CDR1 is SNHLY and CDR2 FYNNEI. After removal of 4 bases from V and 1 base from J, the junction contained 1 base not matched to a gene. The CDR3 protein is CASSGGLAGTDTQYF. CDR3 sequence (DNA): TGTGCCAGCAGTGGGGGACTAGCGGGCACAGATACGCAGTATTTT.

The J gene is TRBJ2-3, the V gene TRBV4-1, with TRBD2 matching over 11 bases. CDR1 is MGHRA and CDR2 is YSYEKL in the germline V gene. Germline trimming cut 1 base from V and 2 bases from J; bases unmatched to any gene: 11. This CDR3 is built from 19 residues. The CDR3 nucleotides are TGCGCCAGCAGCCAAGGGGCGGTTCTAGCGGGGGGTTTCACAGATACGCAGTATTTT. The encoded protein is CASSQGAVLAGGFTDTQYF.

This clone is a singleton in its sample. V usage is TRBV28 and J usage is TRBJ1-5; D gene uncertain. V lost 1 base and J 2 bases, leaving 6 bases between the germline ends. The germline CDR1 and CDR2 sequences are MDHEN and SYDVKM. The CDR3 contains 14 residues. CDR3 DNA: TGTGCCAGCAGTTTATTGGCAGGCAATCAGCCCCAGCATTTT. Encoded protein: CASSLLAGNQPQHF.

This clone was picked up a small number of times. This chain joins TRBV5-4 and TRBJ1-1; D may be TRBD1 (5 bases). The germline V gene encodes CDR1 SGHNT and CDR2 YYREEE (reference sequence). V was pared by 3 bases and J by 0 bases, with 18 bases between. CDR3 length: 17 residues. The CDR3 DNA reads as TGTGCCAGCAGCTCGGGGCGGGGGTTTACCATGAACACTGAAGCTTTCTTT. This sequence encodes CASSSGRGFTMNTEAFF.

Worth noting for this clone: This sample also contains other DNA sequences that code for the same CDR3. The chain carries TRBV7-2 and TRBJ2-1; D uncertain. CDR1 and CDR2 from the germline V gene are SGHTA and FQGNSA. V shed 1 base and J shed 0 bases, with 10 bases lying between them. This CDR3 has 16 amino acids. In DNA, the CDR3 is TGTGCCAGCAGCTTAGGGGCGTTGAGCTCCTACAATGAGCAGTTCTTC. Translation: CASSLGALSSYNEQFF.

This chain joins TRBV5-5 and TRBJ2-5, with TRBD2 matching over 7 bases. The germline CDR1 and CDR2 sequences are SGHKS and YYEKEE (reference sequence). The length of the CDR3 is 15 residues. J gave up 4 bases and V 4 bases, and 10 bases lay outside the gene matches. In DNA, the CDR3 is TGTGCCAGCAGCCCACTGAGCGGGGAGTCAGAGACCCAGTACTTC. This translates into CASSPLSGESETQYF.